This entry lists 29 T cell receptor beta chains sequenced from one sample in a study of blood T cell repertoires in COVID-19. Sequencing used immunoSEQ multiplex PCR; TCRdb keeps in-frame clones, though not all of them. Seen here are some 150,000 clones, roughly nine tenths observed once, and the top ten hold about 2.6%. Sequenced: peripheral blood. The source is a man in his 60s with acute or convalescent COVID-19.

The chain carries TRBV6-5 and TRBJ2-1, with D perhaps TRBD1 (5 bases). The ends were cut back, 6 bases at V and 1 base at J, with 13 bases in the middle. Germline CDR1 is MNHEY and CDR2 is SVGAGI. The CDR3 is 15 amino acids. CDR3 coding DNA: TGTGCCAGCAGCAGACAGTTCTTTTCCTACAATGAGCAGTTCTTC. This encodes CASSRQFFSYNEQFF.

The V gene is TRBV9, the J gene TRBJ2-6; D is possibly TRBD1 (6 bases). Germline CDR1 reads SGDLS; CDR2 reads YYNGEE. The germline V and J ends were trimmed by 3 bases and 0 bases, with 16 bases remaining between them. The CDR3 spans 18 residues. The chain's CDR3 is CASSAQGPTRSGANVLTF. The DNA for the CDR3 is TGTGCCAGCAGCGCCCAGGGGCCTACCCGCTCTGGGGCCAACGTCCTGACTTTC.

CDR3 loop: CASRYSMNTEAFF. The CDR3 DNA is TGTGCCAGCAGATACTCTATGAACACTGAAGCTTTCTTT. This chain uses TRBV7-2 with TRBJ1-1; D not certain. Trimming removed 6 bases at V and 0 bases at J, with 8 bases between. The germline V gene has CDR1 SGHTA and CDR2 FQGNSA. The CDR3 sequence is 13 residues long. Using reference TRBV7-2 and TRBJ1-1 for the parts outside the CDR3, the full variable domain is GAGVSQSPSNKVTEKGKDVELRCDPISGHTALYWYRQSLGQGLEFLIYFQGNSAPDKSGLPSDRFSAERTGGSVSTLTIQRTQQEDSAVYLCASRYSMNTEAFFGQGTRLTVV.

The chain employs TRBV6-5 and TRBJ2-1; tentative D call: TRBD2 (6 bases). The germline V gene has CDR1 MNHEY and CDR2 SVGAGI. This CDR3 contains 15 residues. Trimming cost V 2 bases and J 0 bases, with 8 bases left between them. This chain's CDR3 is CASSYGDSSYNEQFF. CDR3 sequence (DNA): TGTGCCAGCAGTTACGGGGACTCCTCCTACAATGAGCAGTTCTTC.

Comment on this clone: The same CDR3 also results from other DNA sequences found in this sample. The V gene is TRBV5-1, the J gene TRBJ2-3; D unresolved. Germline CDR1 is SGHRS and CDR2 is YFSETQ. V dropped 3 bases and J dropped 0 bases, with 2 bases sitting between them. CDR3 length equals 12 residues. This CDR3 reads CASSSSTDTQYF. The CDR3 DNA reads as TGCGCCAGCAGCTCAAGCACAGATACGCAGTATTTT.

The CDR3 reads CASSPDRGSNQPQHF. The CDR3 DNA reads as TGTGCCAGTAGCCCTGACAGGGGAAGCAATCAGCCCCAGCATTTT. V and J are TRBV19 and TRBJ1-5, with 8 bases aligning to TRBD1. J gave up 1 base and V 6 bases, and 5 bases lay outside the gene matches. The CDR3 has 15 residues. CDR1 is LNHDA and CDR2 is SQIVND in the germline V gene (reference sequence).

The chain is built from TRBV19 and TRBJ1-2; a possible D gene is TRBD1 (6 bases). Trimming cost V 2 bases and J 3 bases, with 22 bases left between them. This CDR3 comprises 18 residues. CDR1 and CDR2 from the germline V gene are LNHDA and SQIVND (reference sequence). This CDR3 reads CASSIRRTANFFDYGYTF. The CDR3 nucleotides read TGTGCCAGTAGTATACGTCGGACAGCTAACTTTTTCGACTATGGCTACACCTTC.

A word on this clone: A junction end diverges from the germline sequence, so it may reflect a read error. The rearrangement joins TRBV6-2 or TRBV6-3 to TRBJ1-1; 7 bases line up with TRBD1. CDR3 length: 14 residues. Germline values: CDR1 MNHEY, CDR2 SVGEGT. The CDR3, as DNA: TGTGCCAGCAGTCAATCACAGGGGTCCACTGAGGCTTTCTTT. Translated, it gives CASSQSQGSTEAFF.

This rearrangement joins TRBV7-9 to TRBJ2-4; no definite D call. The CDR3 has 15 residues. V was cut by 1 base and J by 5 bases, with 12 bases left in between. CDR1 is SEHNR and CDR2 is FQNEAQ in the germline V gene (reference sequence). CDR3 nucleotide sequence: TGTGCCAGCAGCTTAGTGGGCCAGCTCGAAAACATTCAGTACTTC. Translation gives CASSLVGQLENIQYF.

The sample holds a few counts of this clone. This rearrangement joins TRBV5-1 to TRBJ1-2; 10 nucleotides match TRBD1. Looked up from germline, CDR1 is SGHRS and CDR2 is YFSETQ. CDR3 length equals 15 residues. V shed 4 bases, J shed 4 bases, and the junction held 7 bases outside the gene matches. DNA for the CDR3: TGCGCCAGCAGCCTGGCCGGGACAGGGGCCTATGGCTACACCTTC. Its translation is CASSLAGTGAYGYTF.

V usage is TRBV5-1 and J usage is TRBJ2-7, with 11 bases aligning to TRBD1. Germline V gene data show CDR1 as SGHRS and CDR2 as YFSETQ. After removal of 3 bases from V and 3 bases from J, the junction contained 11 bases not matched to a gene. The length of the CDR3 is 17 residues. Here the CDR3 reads CASSSAVDGTGGYEQYF. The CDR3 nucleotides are TGCGCCAGCAGCTCAGCCGTGGACGGGACAGGGGGCTACGAGCAGTACTTC.

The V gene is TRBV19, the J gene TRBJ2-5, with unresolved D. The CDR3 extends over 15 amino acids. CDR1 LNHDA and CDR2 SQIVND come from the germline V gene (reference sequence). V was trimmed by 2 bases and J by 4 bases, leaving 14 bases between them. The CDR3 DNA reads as TGTGCCAGTAGTATAAAAGATACAGCCCGAGAGACCCAGTACTTC. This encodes CASSIKDTARETQYF.

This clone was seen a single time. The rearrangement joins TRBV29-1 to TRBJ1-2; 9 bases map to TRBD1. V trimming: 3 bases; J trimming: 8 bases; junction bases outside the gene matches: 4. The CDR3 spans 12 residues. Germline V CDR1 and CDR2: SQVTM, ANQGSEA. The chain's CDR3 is CSVDTGGWGYTF. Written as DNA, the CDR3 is TGCAGCGTTGATACAGGGGGCTGGGGCTACACCTTC.

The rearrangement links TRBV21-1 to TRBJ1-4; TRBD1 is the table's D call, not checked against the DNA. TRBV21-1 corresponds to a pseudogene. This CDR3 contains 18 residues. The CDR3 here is CASSKALWQIATNEKLFF. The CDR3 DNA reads TGTGCCAGCAGCAAAGCGCTGTGGCAGATTGCAACTAATGAAAAACTGTTTTTT.

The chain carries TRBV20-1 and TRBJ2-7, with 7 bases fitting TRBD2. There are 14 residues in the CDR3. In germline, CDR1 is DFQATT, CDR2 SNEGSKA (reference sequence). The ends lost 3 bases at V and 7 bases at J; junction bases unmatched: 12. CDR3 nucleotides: TGCAGTGCTAGTGAGGGGACTGGGAGGGTGGAGCAGTACTTC. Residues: CSASEGTGRVEQYF.

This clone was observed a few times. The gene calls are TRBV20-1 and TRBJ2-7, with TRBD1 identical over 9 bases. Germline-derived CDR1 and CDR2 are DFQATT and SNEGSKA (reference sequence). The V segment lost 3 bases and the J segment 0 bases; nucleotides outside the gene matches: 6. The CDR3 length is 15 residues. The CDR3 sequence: CSASSGTGISYEQYF. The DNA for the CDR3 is TGCAGTGCTAGTTCCGGGACAGGGATCTCCTACGAGCAGTACTTC.

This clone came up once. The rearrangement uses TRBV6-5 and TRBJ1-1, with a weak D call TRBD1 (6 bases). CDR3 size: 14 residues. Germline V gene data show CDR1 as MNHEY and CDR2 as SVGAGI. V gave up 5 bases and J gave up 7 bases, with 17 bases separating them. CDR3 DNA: TGTGCCAGCAGTCACATTTACAGGGTAATTGAAGCTTTCTTT. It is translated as CASSHIYRVIEAFF.

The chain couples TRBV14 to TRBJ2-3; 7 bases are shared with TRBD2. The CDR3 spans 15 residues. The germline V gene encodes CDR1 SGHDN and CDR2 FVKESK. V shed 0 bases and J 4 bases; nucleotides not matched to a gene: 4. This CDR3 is CASSQDGREADTQYF. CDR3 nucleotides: TGTGCCAGCAGCCAAGATGGGAGGGAAGCAGATACGCAGTATTTT.

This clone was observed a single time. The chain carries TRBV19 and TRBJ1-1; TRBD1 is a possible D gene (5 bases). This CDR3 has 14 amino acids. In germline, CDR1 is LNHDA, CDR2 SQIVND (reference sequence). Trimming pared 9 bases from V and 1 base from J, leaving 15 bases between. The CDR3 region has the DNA TGTGCCAGCTCCCAAGGGGCGGAGAACACTGAAGCTTTCTTT. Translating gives CASSQGAENTEAFF.

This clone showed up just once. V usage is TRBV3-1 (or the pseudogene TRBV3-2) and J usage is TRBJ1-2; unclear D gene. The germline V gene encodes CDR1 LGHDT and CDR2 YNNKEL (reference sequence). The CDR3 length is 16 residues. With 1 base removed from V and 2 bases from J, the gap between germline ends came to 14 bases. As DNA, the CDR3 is TGTGCCAGCAGCCAAGCTTTGATCAGTACCAACTATGGCTACACCTTC. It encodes CASSQALISTNYGYTF.

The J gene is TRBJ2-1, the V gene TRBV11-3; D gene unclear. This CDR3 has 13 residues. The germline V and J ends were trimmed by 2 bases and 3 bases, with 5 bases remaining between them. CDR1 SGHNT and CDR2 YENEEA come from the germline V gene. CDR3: CASSLTGYNEQFF. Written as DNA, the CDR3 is TGTGCCAGCAGCTTAACCGGCTACAATGAGCAGTTCTTC.

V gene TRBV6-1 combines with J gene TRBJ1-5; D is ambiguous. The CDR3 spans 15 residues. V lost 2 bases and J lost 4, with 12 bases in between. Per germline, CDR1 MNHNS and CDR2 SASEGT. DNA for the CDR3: TGTGCCAGCAGTGAATCTCGGGGTATTAATCAGCCCCAGCATTTT. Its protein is CASSESRGINQPQHF.

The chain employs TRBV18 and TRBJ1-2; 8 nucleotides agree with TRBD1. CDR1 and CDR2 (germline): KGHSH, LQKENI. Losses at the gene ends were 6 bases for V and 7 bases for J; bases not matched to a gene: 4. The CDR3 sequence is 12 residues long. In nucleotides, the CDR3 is TGTGCCAGCTCTCCCGACAGGGGTGGCTACACCTTC. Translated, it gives CASSPDRGGYTF.

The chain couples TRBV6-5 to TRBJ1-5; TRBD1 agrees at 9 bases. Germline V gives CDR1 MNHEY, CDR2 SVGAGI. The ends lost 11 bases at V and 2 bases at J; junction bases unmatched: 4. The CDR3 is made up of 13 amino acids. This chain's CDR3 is CAGRQGGNQPQHF. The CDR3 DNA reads TGTGCCGGAAGACAGGGGGGCAATCAGCCCCAGCATTTT.

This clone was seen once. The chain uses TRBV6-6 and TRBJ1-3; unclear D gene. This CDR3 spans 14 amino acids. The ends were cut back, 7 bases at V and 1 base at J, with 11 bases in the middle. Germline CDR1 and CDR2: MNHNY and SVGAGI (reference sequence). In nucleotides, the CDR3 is TGTGCCAGCATCCCAGGCTCGTCTGGAAACACCATATATTTT. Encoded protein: CASIPGSSGNTIYF.

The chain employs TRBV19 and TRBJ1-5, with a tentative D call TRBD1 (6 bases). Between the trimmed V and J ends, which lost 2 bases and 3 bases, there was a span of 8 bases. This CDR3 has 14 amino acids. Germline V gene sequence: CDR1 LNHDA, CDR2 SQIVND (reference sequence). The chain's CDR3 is CASSIRDTNQPQHF. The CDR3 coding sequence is TGTGCCAGTAGTATACGGGACACCAATCAGCCCCAGCATTTT.

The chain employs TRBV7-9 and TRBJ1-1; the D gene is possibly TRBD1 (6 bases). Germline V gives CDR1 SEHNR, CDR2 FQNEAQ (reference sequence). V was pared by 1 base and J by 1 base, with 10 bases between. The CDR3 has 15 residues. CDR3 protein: CASSLVQGRNTEAFF. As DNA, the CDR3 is TGTGCCAGCAGCTTAGTGCAGGGGCGGAACACTGAAGCTTTCTTT.

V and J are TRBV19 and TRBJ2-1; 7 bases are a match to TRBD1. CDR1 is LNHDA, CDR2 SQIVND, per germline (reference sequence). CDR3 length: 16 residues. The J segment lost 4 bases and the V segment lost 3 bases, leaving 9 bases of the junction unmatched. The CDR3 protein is CASSMLRQGIYNEQFF. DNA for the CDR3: TGTGCCAGTAGTATGCTTCGACAGGGAATATACAATGAGCAGTTCTTC.

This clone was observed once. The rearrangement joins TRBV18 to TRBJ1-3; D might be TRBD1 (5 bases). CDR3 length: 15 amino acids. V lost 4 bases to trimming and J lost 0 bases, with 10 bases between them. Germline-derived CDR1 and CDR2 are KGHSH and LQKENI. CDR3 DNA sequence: TGTGCCAGCTCACTTTCCGGGGGCTCTGGAAACACCATATATTTT. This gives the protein CASSLSGGSGNTIYF.